Below, 10 T cell receptor beta chains from the same sample are listed, as sequenced in a study of siplizumab effects on memory and regulatory T cells. These receptors lack a known antigen. TCRdb keeps only in-frame clones here, not all; method: immunoSEQ multiplex PCR. The table shows 20,000 or so clones, with 44% occurring only once. Coculture of the mixed lymphocyte reaction cells took place at 37 degrees C and lasted about 6 days. The sample consisted of CFSE-low (dividing) CD4+ T cells sorted from an allogeneic mixed lymphocyte reaction. The receptors come from a human donor in good health; the cells came from an allogeneic mixed lymphocyte reaction. Some clones in this sample may be carry-over from other donors' samples.

V and J are TRBV11-2 and TRBJ1-6, with D possibly TRBD1 on 6 matching bases. V lost 5 bases to trimming and J lost 14 bases, with 16 bases between them. The length of the CDR3 is 13 residues. CDR1 SGHAT and CDR2 FQNNGV come from the germline V gene. The CDR3 region has the DNA TGTGCCAGCAGCCTTTCACAGGGTATGGCCCTCCACTTT. It yields the protein CASSLSQGMALHF.

The rearrangement joins TRBV4-1 to TRBJ2-7; 7 bases are a match to TRBD1. Germline CDR1 reads MGHRA; CDR2 reads YSYEKL. J gave up 1 base and V 1 base, and 10 bases lay outside the gene matches. CDR3 length equals 17 residues. This chain's CDR3 is CASSQGRARDRSYEQYF. Written as DNA, the CDR3 is TGCGCCAGCAGCCAAGGAAGGGCGAGGGACAGATCCTACGAGCAGTACTTC.

This clone has only a few counts. At one boundary the junction diverges from the germline segment, which might be a read error. The chain uses TRBV28 and TRBJ1-1; TRBD1 matches 9 bases. CDR1 and CDR2 (germline): MDHEN, SYDVKM. CDR3 length: 17 amino acids. CDR3: CASSWGQGIILKTEAFF. CDR3 DNA: TGTGCCAGCAGTTGGGGACAGGGAATAATCCTGAAGACTGAAGCTTTCTTT.

The chain combines TRBV6-6 with TRBJ2-1; D not resolved. Germline V gene sequence: CDR1 MNHNY, CDR2 SVGAGI (reference sequence). CDR3 size: 12 residues. V was shortened by 5 bases and J by 5 bases, with 7 bases between the two germline ends. The CDR3 DNA reads TGTGCCAGCAGTGCCTGGAACAATGAGCAGTTCTTC. Translating gives CASSAWNNEQFF.

This clone is medium-sized (0.01 to 0.1%). The chain has TRBV5-1 and TRBJ1-1, with no clear D. Per the germline V gene, CDR1 is SGHRS and CDR2 is YFSETQ. Deletions cut 0 bases from V and 1 base from J, with 7 bases between. The CDR3 is made up of 14 amino acids. The CDR3 here is CASSLVPTNTEAFF. The DNA of the CDR3 is TGCGCCAGCAGCTTGGTCCCAACGAACACTGAAGCTTTCTTT.

This chain links TRBV18 with TRBJ2-1; 8 positions match TRBD2. V was clipped by 0 bases and J by 4 bases; unmatched bases: 2. The CDR3 contains 15 residues. Germline V gene lookup returns CDR1 KGHSH and CDR2 LQKENI. CDR3 in DNA: TGTGCCAGCTCACCACCTAGCGGGAAATACAATGAGCAGTTCTTC. It yields the protein CASSPPSGKYNEQFF.

With regard to this clone: An end of the junction does not agree with germline; a read error may underlie this. Other DNA sequences in the sample encode the same CDR3. The V gene is TRBV19, the J gene TRBJ1-1; D is ambiguous. Germline V gene lookup returns CDR1 LNHDA and CDR2 SQIVND (reference sequence). This CDR3 is 14 amino acids long. The CDR3 DNA sequence: TGTGCCAGTAGTCTTCCGGGGTGGACCACTGAAGCCTTCTTT. It codes for CASSLPGWTTEAFF. The variable domain in full, completed from reference TRBV19 and TRBJ1-1, reads DGGITQSPKYLFRKEGQNVTLSCEQNLNHDAMYWYRQDPGQGLRLIYYSQIVNDFQKGDIAEGYSVSREKKESFPLTVTSAQKNPTAFYLCASSLPGWTTEAFFGQGTRLTVV.

This clone was detected only a few times. The rearrangement joins TRBV7-9 to TRBJ1-6; the D is unclear. V was cut by 3 bases and J by 2 bases, with 5 bases left in between. The CDR3 spans 14 residues. Germline V gives CDR1 SEHNR, CDR2 FQNEAQ (reference sequence). CDR3 nucleotides: TGTGCCAGCAGCTTTGGTACCTATAATTCACCCCTCCACTTT. Residues: CASSFGTYNSPLHF.

This chain links TRBV29-1 with TRBJ2-7; no clear D gene. The CDR3 is 14 residues long. Germline CDR1 SQVTM, CDR2 ANQGSEA. Trimming left V 5 bases short and J 2 bases short, with 16 bases between. CDR3: CSVPKGLGTYEQYF. Written as DNA, the CDR3 is TGCAGCGTTCCCAAAGGGTTGGGTACCTACGAGCAGTACTTC.

The rearrangement joins TRBV6-1 to TRBJ1-2, with unresolved D. The CDR3 has 13 amino acids. V lost 5 bases and J 3 bases, leaving 10 bases between the germline ends. CDR1 is MNHNS and CDR2 is SASEGT in the germline V gene. CDR3 region: CASSFGRDYGYTF. The CDR3 region has the DNA TGTGCCAGCAGTTTTGGACGGGACTATGGCTACACCTTC.